This TCR beta chain was sequenced in a study of blood T cell repertoires in COVID-19. The V and J ends lost 0 bases and 7 bases respectively, with 11 bases between them. Germline loops: CDR1 SGHNT, CDR2 YYREEE (reference sequence). This CDR3 region has 13 residues. Only in-frame clones appear in the TCRdb table, and some are missing; sequencing was by immunoSEQ multiplex PCR. The table records about 230,000 clones, approximately 87% of them present only once. The chain recombines TRBV5-4 with TRBJ2-7; maybe TRBD1 (6 bases). The receptor's source is a woman in her 70s with active or convalescent COVID-19. The sequenced sample was peripheral blood. DNA for the CDR3: TGTGCCAGCAGCTTGGTGGGGGCAGGGGAGCAGTACTTC. It specifies CASSLVGAGEQYF. The full variable domain, rest sourced from reference TRBV5-4 and TRBJ2-7, is ETGVTQSPTHLIKTRGQQVTLRCSSQSGHNTVSWYQQALGQGPQFIFQYYREEENGRGNFPPRFSGLQFPNYSSELNVNALELDDSALYLCASSLVGAGEQYFGPGTRLTVT.